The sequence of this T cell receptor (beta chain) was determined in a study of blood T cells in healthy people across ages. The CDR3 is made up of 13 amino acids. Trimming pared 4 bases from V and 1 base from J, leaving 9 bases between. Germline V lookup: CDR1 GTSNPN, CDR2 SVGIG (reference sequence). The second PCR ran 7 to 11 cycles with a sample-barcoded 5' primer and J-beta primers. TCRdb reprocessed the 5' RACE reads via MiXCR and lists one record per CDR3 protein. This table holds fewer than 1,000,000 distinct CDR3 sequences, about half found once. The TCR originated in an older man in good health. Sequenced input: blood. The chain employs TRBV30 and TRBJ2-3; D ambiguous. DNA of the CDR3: TGTGCCTGGACGCCTGACCGCACAGATACGCAGTATTTT. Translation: CAWTPDRTDTQYF.